The clone carrying this T cell receptor (beta chain) was picked up a small number of times. Its target is unknown. TCRdb redid the calling of the reads with MiXCR, one entry per CDR3 protein. The table has about 110,000 distinct CDR3 sequences, roughly a tenth seen once. The entry originates in a study of T cell repertoires in cytomegalovirus infection. Notes on the study in general: Individuals carrying CMV plus the relevant HLA were identified by cumulative frequency of public TCR beta families.

The CDR3 totals 14 residues. V shed 4 bases and J 7 bases; nucleotides not matched to a gene: 8. Germline V lookup: CDR1 SQVTM, CDR2 ANQGSEA. This sequence was found in a human donor in good health (CMV status not recorded). Some clones in this sample may be carry-over from other donors' samples. The rearrangement links TRBV29-1 to TRBJ2-1; 9 bases are shared with TRBD2. Source material: PBMCs, sequenced either directly or after in vitro stimulation (not recorded which). The DNA for the CDR3 is TGCAGCGTTGCTGTGTTAGCGGGAGATAATGAGCAGTTCTTC. Translation gives CSVAVLAGDNEQFF.